One and the same sample provided the 27 T cell receptor beta chains below, sequenced in a study of early T cells in non-severe SARS-CoV-2 infection. TCRdb fed the 5' RACE reads into MiXCR, producing one record per CDR3 protein. Altogether 25,000 to 30,000 distinct CDR3 sequences are present, roughly 4.9% being singletons, with the ten largest covering under 13%. Material: whole blood. These receptors were obtained from an adult who was a healthcare worker with PCR-confirmed SARS-CoV-2 infection or an uninfected control (not recorded which).

This clonotype was seen repeatedly, ten times or more. The rearrangement uses TRBV7-8 and TRBJ1-3; D is unresolved. Trimming took off 1 base at V and 0 bases at J, with 10 bases between the two ends. Germline CDR1 SGHVS, CDR2 FQNEAQ. The CDR3 has 16 amino acids. CDR3 bases: TGTGCCAGCAGCTTAGTTCGTCTAGGCTCTGGAAACACCATATATTTT. This gives the protein CASSLVRLGSGNTIYF. Full variable domain (remainder filled in from reference TRBV7-8 and TRBJ1-3): GAGVSQSPRYKVAKRGQDVALRCDPISGHVSLFWYQQALGQGPEFLTYFQNEAQLDKSGLPSDRFFAERPEGSVSTLKIQRTQQEDSAVYLCASSLVRLGSGNTIYFGEGSWLTVV.

This clonotype has a count of ten or more. The J gene is TRBJ2-6, the V gene TRBV6-2 or TRBV6-3; D remains unclear. This CDR3 is built from 15 residues. Germline-derived CDR1 and CDR2 are MNHEY and SVGEGT. Trimming took off 6 bases at V and 0 bases at J, with 9 bases between the two ends. Here the CDR3 DNA reads TGTGCCAGCAGCGGACCTTTCTCTGGGGCCAACGTCCTGACTTTC. Its protein is CASSGPFSGANVLTF.

The rearrangement joins TRBV5-1 to TRBJ2-5; 10 nucleotides match TRBD2. The CDR3 contains 16 residues. The V segment lost 3 bases and the J segment 2 bases; nucleotides outside the gene matches: 7. The germline V gene encodes CDR1 SGHRS and CDR2 YFSETQ. The CDR3 region has the DNA TGCGCCAGCAGCTCCGGACTAGCGGTACCACAAGAGACCCAGTACTTC. Translated: CASSSGLAVPQETQYF. Combining the CDR3 with reference TRBV5-1 and TRBJ2-5 gives the whole variable domain KAGVTQTPRYLIKTRGQQVTLSCSPISGHRSVSWYQQTPGQGLQFLFEYFSETQRNKGNFPGRFSGRQFSNSRSEMNVSTLELGDSALYLCASSSGLAVPQETQYFGPGTRLLVL.

The chain uses TRBV7-9 and TRBJ2-1; 10 bases match TRBD2. CDR1 and CDR2 (germline): SEHNR, FQNEAQ (reference sequence). The CDR3 spans 16 residues. V dropped 2 bases and J dropped 2; count of bases not matched to a gene: 3. CDR3 bases: TGTGCCAGCAGCTTAAAGACTAGCGGGCCCTACAATGAGCAGTTCTTC. Amino acid sequence: CASSLKTSGPYNEQFF.

The table lists this clonotype with many counts. V gene TRBV18 combines with J gene TRBJ1-1, with TRBD1 identical over 8 bases. The CDR3 is 16 amino acids. Germline CDR1 reads KGHSH; CDR2 reads LQKENI. V was clipped by 2 bases and J by 4 bases; unmatched bases: 9. The CDR3, as DNA: TGTGCCAGCTCACCAACCCAGGGGGCTTGGGGCACTGAAGCTTTCTTT. Its protein is CASSPTQGAWGTEAFF.

In this sample, this clonotype turned up many times. The V call is TRBV27, the J call TRBJ2-3; a possible D gene is TRBD2 (5 bases). The CDR3 runs 13 residues. The V and J ends lost 6 bases and 6 bases respectively, with 13 bases between them. Per the germline V gene, CDR1 is MNHEY and CDR2 is SMNVEV (reference sequence). DNA of the CDR3: TGTGCCAGCAGGATGCTAGCTACTGATACGCAGTATTTT. Protein sequence: CASRMLATDTQYF.

The chain uses TRBV20-1 and TRBJ2-7; 8 bases align to TRBD1. The CDR3 length is 15 residues. After removal of 0 bases from V and 3 bases from J, the junction contained 7 bases not matched to a gene. Germline assignment: CDR1 DFQATT and CDR2 SNEGSKA (reference sequence). CDR3 sequence: CSARDIRTGFYEQYF. In DNA, the CDR3 is TGCAGTGCTAGAGATATCCGGACAGGGTTCTACGAGCAGTACTTC.

CDR3 amino acids: CASSSLRLRLAGNEQFF. CDR3 sequence (DNA): TGTGCCAGCAGCTCCCTCCGGTTGAGACTAGCGGGCAATGAGCAGTTCTTC. V and J are TRBV7-2 and TRBJ2-1; 10 bases agree with TRBD2. V dropped 4 bases and J dropped 6; count of bases not matched to a gene: 12. CDR1 SGHTA and CDR2 FQGNSA come from the germline V gene. This CDR3 has 17 amino acids.

This clonotype is medium-sized (0.01 to 0.1%) within its sample. The chain links TRBV7-8 to TRBJ2-5; tentatively, D is TRBD1 (5 bases). The CDR3 loop spans 18 amino acids. Deletions cut 5 bases from V and 1 base from J, with 23 bases between. CDR1 is SGHVS, CDR2 FQNEAQ, per germline. The CDR3 spells CASSRRARASGGQETQYF. The CDR3 DNA sequence: TGTGCCAGCAGCCGTAGGGCCAGGGCCTCAGGTGGCCAAGAGACCCAGTACTTC.

Turning to this clonotype: A much bigger clone sits one base away, suggesting this may be a read error. The chain is built from TRBV7-6 and TRBJ2-1, with TRBD2 matching 7 bases. The CDR3 extends over 16 amino acids. Germline V lookup: CDR1 SGHVS, CDR2 FNYEAQ. The CDR3 reads CVSSPQGRGTYNEQFF. CDR3 bases: TGTGTCAGCAGCCCCCAAGGGAGGGGAACCTACAATGAGCAGTTCTTC. Full variable domain (missing parts from reference TRBV7-6 and TRBJ2-1): GAGVSQSPRYKVTKRGQDVALRCDPISGHVSLYWYRQALGQGPEFLTYFNYEAQQDKSGLPNDRFSAERPEGSISTLTIQRTEQRDSAMYRCVSSPQGRGTYNEQFFGPGTRLTVL.

This clonotype was counted a few times. The CDR3 nucleotides are TGTGCCAGCACCGCCGGGGGGACCGGGGAGCTGTTTTTT. It yields the protein CASTAGGTGELFF. The rearrangement uses TRBV7-6 and TRBJ2-2, with 7 bases lining up with TRBD2. Germline V gene lookup returns CDR1 SGHVS and CDR2 FNYEAQ. There are 13 residues in the CDR3. The V and J ends lost 7 bases and 5 bases, in that order; junction bases with no gene match: 4.

This chain links TRBV25-1 with TRBJ1-3, with TRBD1 matching over 11 bases. The germline CDR1 and CDR2 sequences are MGHDK and SYGVNS. This CDR3 comprises 17 residues. Trimming at V came to 2 bases and at J to 0 bases, leaving 3 bases not matched to a gene. The CDR3 spells CASSESGQGASGNTIYF. The CDR3 DNA reads as TGTGCCAGCAGTGAAAGCGGACAGGGGGCCTCTGGAAACACCATATATTTT.

This clonotype was seen many times. This chain joins TRBV6-2 or TRBV6-3 and TRBJ2-7; D is undetermined. Trimming took 8 bases from V and 3 from J, leaving 17 bases between them. The CDR3 covers 14 residues. CDR1 MNHEY and CDR2 SVGEGT come from the germline V gene. The CDR3 spells CASQTRIGIYEQYF. DNA of the CDR3: TGTGCCAGCCAAACACGGATAGGGATCTACGAGCAGTACTTC.

This clonotype was observed at least ten times. V is TRBV11-2 and J is TRBJ2-7, with a possible D match to TRBD1 (6 bases). Trimming stripped 6 bases from V and 6 bases from J, with 21 bases between. This CDR3 has 15 residues. Germline loops: CDR1 SGHAT, CDR2 FQNNGV. The CDR3 is CASRRTWQGYSEQYF. CDR3 in DNA: TGTGCCAGCAGAAGGACGTGGCAGGGGTATAGCGAGCAGTACTTC.

This clonotype has at least ten counts. The chain joins TRBV2 to TRBJ2-2; 7 positions agree with TRBD1. Germline V lookup: CDR1 SNHLY, CDR2 FYNNEI. With 9 bases clipped from V and 1 base from J, the junction kept 5 bases outside the gene matches. This CDR3 has 14 amino acids. The DNA for the CDR3 is TGTGCCAGGGGACAGCAGAAGAACACCGGGGAGCTGTTTTTT. It yields the protein CARGQQKNTGELFF.

Many counts were recorded for this clonotype. This chain joins TRBV7-9 and TRBJ2-3; D is undetermined. There are 12 residues in the CDR3. Per germline, CDR1 SEHNR and CDR2 FQNEAQ (reference sequence). V was shortened by 5 bases and J by 5 bases, with 8 bases between the two germline ends. CDR3 sequence (DNA): TGTGCCAGCAGCCCTCTCCTAGATACGCAGTATTTT. This gives the protein CASSPLLDTQYF.

This chain uses TRBV3-1 with TRBJ2-7; 10 bases map to TRBD2. The CDR3 contains 14 residues. V dropped 1 base and J dropped 7; count of bases not matched to a gene: 4. Germline lookup yields CDR1 LGHDT and CDR2 YNNKEL (reference sequence). CDR3: CASSQVLAGVEQYF. Written as DNA, the CDR3 is TGTGCCAGCAGCCAAGTTCTAGCGGGAGTGGAGCAGTACTTC.

This clonotype was seen a handful of times. The rearrangement joins TRBV10-3 to TRBJ2-2; TRBD2 might be the D (6 bases). The CDR3 has 19 amino acids. CDR1 is ENHRY and CDR2 is SYGVKD in the germline V gene. V lost 6 bases and J 0 bases, leaving 23 bases between the germline ends. CDR3 DNA sequence: TGTGCCATCAGGGGGTTAAAGGCGGGAACCCATACGAACACCGGGGAGCTGTTTTTT. It codes for CAIRGLKAGTHTNTGELFF.

V is TRBV2 and J is TRBJ2-1, with a weak D call TRBD2 (6 bases). The CDR3 loop spans 14 amino acids. Trimming shortened V by 8 bases and J by 6 bases, and 17 bases separated the two germline ends. The germline gives CDR1 SNHLY, CDR2 FYNNEI. The CDR3 DNA is TGTGCCAGCGGCGAAGGGCGGGACGGCAATGAGCAGTTCTTC. This gives the protein CASGEGRDGNEQFF.

This clonotype was counted at least ten times. The V call is TRBV11-1, the J call TRBJ1-4, with D possibly TRBD1 on 6 matching bases. The CDR3 extends over 16 amino acids. V lost 1 base and J lost 8, with 17 bases in between. CDR1 and CDR2 from the germline V gene are SGHAT and FQDESV (reference sequence). The CDR3 DNA reads TGTGCCAGCAGCTTAGACCCGACAGGCGGCGGAGAAAAACTGTTTTTT. As protein: CASSLDPTGGGEKLFF.

This clonotype was picked up many times. This rearrangement joins TRBV7-8 to TRBJ2-2; a possible D gene is TRBD1 (5 bases). V lost 5 bases, J lost 2 bases, and 12 bases lay in between. CDR3 size: 15 residues. Germline-derived CDR1 and CDR2 are SGHVS and FQNEAQ. The CDR3 region has the DNA TGTGCCAGCAGCCCCAGGGTTTCCAACACCGGGGAGCTGTTTTTT. Translated, it gives CASSPRVSNTGELFF.

By its share, this clonotype is medium-sized. The CDR3 spells CASSPLSGSSYNEQFF. The CDR3, as DNA: TGCGCCAGCAGTCCACTTAGCGGTAGCTCCTACAATGAGCAGTTCTTC. V and J are TRBV4-1 and TRBJ2-1, with D perhaps matching TRBD2 (6 bases). The CDR3 consists of 16 residues. The V end was cut by 6 bases, the J end by 0 bases, with 15 bases between. Germline loops: CDR1 MGHRA, CDR2 YSYEKL.

This clonotype occurred many times. The chain recombines TRBV2 with TRBJ2-7; the match to TRBD2 covers 12 bases. Germline V lookup: CDR1 SNHLY, CDR2 FYNNEI. The CDR3 totals 16 residues. V lost 3 bases, J lost 2 bases, and 5 bases stayed unmatched. This CDR3 is CASSDPLAGGTYEQYF. In nucleotides, the CDR3 is TGTGCCAGCAGTGACCCACTAGCGGGAGGCACCTACGAGCAGTACTTC.

This clonotype was counted many times. The chain recombines TRBV20-1 with TRBJ1-5, with 8 bases identical to TRBD1. The V and J ends lost 1 base and 1 base, in that order; junction bases with no gene match: 15. The CDR3 length is 19 residues. Germline CDR1 and CDR2: DFQATT and SNEGSKA (reference sequence). CDR3 sequence reads: CSARVELTGGRGSNQPQHF. CDR3 coding DNA: TGCAGTGCTAGAGTCGAACTCACAGGGGGTAGGGGAAGCAATCAGCCCCAGCATTTT.

Notes on this clonotype: A much more abundant neighbour one base away suggests this may be a read error. J is TRBJ1-1 and V is TRBV11-3, with D uncertain. The CDR3 has 12 residues. Germline assignment: CDR1 SGHNT and CDR2 YENEEA. The germline V and J ends were trimmed by 4 bases and 8 bases, with 11 bases remaining between them. CDR3 DNA sequence: TGTGCCAGCAGCTCCAGACCAAGGGAAGCTTTCTTT. Amino acids: CASSSRPREAFF.

Notes on this clonotype: A much larger clone is a single base away; this may be a read error. V and J are TRBV6-2 or TRBV6-3 and TRBJ2-3; D is ambiguous. The ends were cut back, 0 bases at V and 6 bases at J, with 7 bases in the middle. The germline V gene encodes CDR1 MNHEY and CDR2 SVGEGT. This CDR3 spans 13 amino acids. The CDR3 sequence: CASSYSACDTQYF. Written as DNA, the CDR3 is TGTGCCAGCAGTTACTCGGCGTGTGATACGCAGTATTTT.

In its sample, this clonotype was seen many times. The gene calls are TRBV5-1 and TRBJ2-7; the match to TRBD1 covers 8 bases. The germline CDR1 and CDR2 sequences are SGHRS and YFSETQ. The CDR3 contains 14 residues. Trimming at V came to 9 bases and at J to 1 base, leaving 9 bases not matched to a gene. The CDR3 bases are TGCGCCACCGGGACAGGAGTAACGTCCTACGAGCAGTACTTC. This sequence encodes CATGTGVTSYEQYF.